This record looks at one T cell receptor (beta chain) sequence and its context. This entry comes from a study of blood T cell repertoires in COVID-19. Germline loops: CDR1 LNHDA, CDR2 SQIVND (reference sequence). The CDR3 runs to 17 residues. V lost 5 bases, J lost 0 bases, and 10 bases stayed unmatched. Under the authors' procedure: Amplification of reference gene primers was used by the study to estimate nucleated cell counts. The repertoire was sequenced with immunoSEQ multiplex PCR; TCRdb's copy has only in-frame clones and lacks some. That table is the source of V, J and clone size, and D and trimming were worked out from the DNA. Of 150,000 to 200,000 clones listed, roughly 77% were seen once; the top ten hold about a tenth.

J is TRBJ2-1 and V is TRBV19; 7 bases agree with TRBD1. The sequenced sample was peripheral blood. The TCR sequence derives from a human donor in a cohort sampled during active COVID-19. The CDR3 sequence: CASSPTGAASSYNEQFF. CDR3 nucleotide sequence: TGTGCCAGTAGTCCAACAGGGGCTGCTAGCTCCTACAATGAGCAGTTCTTC.